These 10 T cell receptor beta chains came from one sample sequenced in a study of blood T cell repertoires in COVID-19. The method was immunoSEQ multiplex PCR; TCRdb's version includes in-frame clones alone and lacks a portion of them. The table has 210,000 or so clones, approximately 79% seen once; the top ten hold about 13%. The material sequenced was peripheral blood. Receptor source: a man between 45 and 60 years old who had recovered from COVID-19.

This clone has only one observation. CDR3 bases: TGTGCCAGTAGTATAGATCCCCCCCTTCCCGGCTCCTACAATGAGCAGTTCTTC. It yields the protein CASSIDPPLPGSYNEQFF. The chain carries TRBV19 and TRBJ2-1, with unresolved D. Germline-derived CDR1 and CDR2 are LNHDA and SQIVND (reference sequence). The length of the CDR3 is 18 residues. Trimming cost V 0 bases and J 0 bases, with 15 bases left between them.

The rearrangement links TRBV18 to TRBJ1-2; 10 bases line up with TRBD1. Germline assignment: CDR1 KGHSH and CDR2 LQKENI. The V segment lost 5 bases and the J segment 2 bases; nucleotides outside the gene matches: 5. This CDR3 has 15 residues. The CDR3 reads CASSEGQGLNYGYTF. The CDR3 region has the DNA TGTGCCAGCTCAGAGGGACAGGGGCTAAACTATGGCTACACCTTC.

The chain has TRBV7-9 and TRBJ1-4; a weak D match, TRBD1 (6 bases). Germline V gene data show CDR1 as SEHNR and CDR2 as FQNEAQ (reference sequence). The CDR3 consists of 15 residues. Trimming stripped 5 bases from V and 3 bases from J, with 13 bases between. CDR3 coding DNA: TGTGCCAGCAGCGTCGAACAGGGACCTAATGAAAAACTGTTTTTT. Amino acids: CASSVEQGPNEKLFF.

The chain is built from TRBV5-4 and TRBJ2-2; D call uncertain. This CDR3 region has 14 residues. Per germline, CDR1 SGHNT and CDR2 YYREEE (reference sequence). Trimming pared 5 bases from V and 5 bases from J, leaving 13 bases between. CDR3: CASSLVVATGELFF. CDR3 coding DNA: TGTGCCAGCAGTCTTGTAGTTGCGACCGGGGAGCTGTTTTTT.

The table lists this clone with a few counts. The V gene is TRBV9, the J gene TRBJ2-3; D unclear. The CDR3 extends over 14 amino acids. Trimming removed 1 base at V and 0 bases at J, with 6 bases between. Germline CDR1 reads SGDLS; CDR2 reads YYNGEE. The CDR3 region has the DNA TGTGCCAGCAGCGTATATCCCAGCACAGATACGCAGTATTTT. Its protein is CASSVYPSTDTQYF.

The CDR3 loop is CAISFMNTEAFF. CDR3 in DNA: TGTGCCATCAGTTTCATGAACACTGAAGCTTTCTTT. This chain links TRBV10-3 with TRBJ1-1; D not resolved. Trimming took off 5 bases at V and 0 bases at J, with 4 bases between the two ends. Germline assignment: CDR1 ENHRY and CDR2 SYGVKD. The length of the CDR3 is 12 residues.

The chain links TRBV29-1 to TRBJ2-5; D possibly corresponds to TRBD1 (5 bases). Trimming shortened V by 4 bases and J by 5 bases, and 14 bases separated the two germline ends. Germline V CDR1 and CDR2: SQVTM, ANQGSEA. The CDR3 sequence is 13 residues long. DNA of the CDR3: TGCAGCGTTGTATTCGGACAAGGCGAGACCCAGTACTTC. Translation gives CSVVFGQGETQYF.

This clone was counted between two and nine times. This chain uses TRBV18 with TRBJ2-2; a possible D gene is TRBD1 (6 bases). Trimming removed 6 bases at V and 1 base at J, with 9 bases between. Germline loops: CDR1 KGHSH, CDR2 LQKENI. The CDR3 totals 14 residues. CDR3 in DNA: TGTGCCAGCTCCCGAGGGGGGAACACCGGGGAGCTGTTTTTT. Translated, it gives CASSRGGNTGELFF.

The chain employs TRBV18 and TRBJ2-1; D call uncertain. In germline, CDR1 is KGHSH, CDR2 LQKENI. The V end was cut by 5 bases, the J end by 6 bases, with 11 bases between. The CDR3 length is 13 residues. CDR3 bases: TGTGCCAGCTCAAAAGCCATTTTCAATGAGCAGTTCTTC. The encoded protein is CASSKAIFNEQFF.

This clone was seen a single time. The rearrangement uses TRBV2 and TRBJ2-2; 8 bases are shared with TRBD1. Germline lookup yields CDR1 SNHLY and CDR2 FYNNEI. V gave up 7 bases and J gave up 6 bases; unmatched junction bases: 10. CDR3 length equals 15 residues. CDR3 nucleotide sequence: TGTGCCAGCACCGGGACAGGAACCGGCTCCGGGGAGCTGTTTTTT. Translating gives CASTGTGTGSGELFF.